This TCR beta chain was documented in a study of T cells in women clearing cervical HPV infection. Concerning this clone itself: Its target is unknown.

Study-wide findings and caveats: Cases and controls were distinguished at AUC 0.83 by richness and V genes.

immunoSEQ multiplex PCR used an average of about 1,200 ng genomic DNA. Assay used: immunoSEQ multiplex PCR; TCRdb lists only in-frame clones, some missing. The sample holds about 35,000 clones. This clonotype was obtained from a woman between 18 and 70 years old with a cervical HPV16 infection that either progressed to CIN3+ or cleared (not recorded which). Sequenced input: blood buffy coat.

The CDR3 bases that were read are TGTGCCAGCAGTGAAGGGACTAGCGGGGCAGATACG. It is translated as CASSEGTSGADT. The CDR3 in its entirety is CASSEGTSGADTQYF. This chain joins TRBV6-1 and TRBJ2-3, with 12 bases aligning to TRBD2. With the read ending 3 residues before the CDR3 end, the germline J gene is used to fill in that end. There are 15 residues in the CDR3. Germline-derived CDR1 and CDR2 are MNHNS and SASEGT. The V and J ends lost 1 base and 4 bases, in that order; junction bases with no gene match: 0.